This T cell receptor beta chain was documented in a study of radiotherapy plus CTLA-4 blockade in lung cancer. Study results and limitations: After radiotherapy and ipilimumab, tumor-derived clones expanded in peripheral blood.

Some clones are missing from TCRdb's copy, which holds only in-frame ones; the method was immunoSEQ multiplex PCR. The data hold tens of thousands of clones, with roughly four fifths observed a single time. In regard to this clone: The antigen is undetermined.

CDR3 length: 13 residues. CDR1 SQVTM and CDR2 ANQGSEA come from the germline V gene. V lost 6 bases to trimming and J lost 3 bases; unmatched junction nucleotides: 5. The chain is built from TRBV29-1 and TRBJ1-5; 7 bases are a match to TRBD1. The sample consisted of peripheral blood, taken from a patient treated with radiotherapy plus ipilimumab. This receptor was taken from a human donor with non-small cell lung cancer that progressed on radiotherapy plus ipilimumab. In DNA, the CDR3 is TGCAGCGTCAGTACAGGGGTCAATCAGCCCCAGCATTTT. Encoded protein: CSVSTGVNQPQHF.